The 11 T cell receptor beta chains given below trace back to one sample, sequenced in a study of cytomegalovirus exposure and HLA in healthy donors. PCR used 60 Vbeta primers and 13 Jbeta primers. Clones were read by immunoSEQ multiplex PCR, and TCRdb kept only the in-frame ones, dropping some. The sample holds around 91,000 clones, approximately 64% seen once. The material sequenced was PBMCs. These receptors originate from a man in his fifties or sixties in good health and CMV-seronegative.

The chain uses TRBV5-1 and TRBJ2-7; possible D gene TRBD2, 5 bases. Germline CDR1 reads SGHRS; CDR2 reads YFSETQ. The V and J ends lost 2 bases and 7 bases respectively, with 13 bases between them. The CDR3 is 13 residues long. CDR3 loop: CASSLAGLYEQYF. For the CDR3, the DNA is TGCGCCAGCAGCTTAGCCGGACTTTATGAGCAGTACTTC.

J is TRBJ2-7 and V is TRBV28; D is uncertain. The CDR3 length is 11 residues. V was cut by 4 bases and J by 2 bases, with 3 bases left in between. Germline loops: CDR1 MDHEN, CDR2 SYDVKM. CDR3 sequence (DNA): TGTGCCAGCAGTTCCGCCTACGAGCAGTACTTC. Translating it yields CASSSAYEQYF.

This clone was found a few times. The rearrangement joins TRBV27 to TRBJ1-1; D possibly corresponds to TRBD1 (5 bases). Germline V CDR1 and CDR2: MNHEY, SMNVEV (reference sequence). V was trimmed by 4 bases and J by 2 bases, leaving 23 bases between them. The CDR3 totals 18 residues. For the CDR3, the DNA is TGTGCCAGCAGTTCCCTCGGGGGAGGGTTCTTCGAAAACACTGAAGCTTTCTTT. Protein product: CASSSLGGGFFENTEAFF.

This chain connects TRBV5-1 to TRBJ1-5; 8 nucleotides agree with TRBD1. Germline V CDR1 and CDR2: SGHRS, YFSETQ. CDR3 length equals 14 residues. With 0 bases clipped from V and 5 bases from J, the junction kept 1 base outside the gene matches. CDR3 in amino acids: CASSLGQGYQPQHF. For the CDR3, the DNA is TGCGCCAGCAGCTTGGGACAGGGGTATCAGCCCCAGCATTTT.

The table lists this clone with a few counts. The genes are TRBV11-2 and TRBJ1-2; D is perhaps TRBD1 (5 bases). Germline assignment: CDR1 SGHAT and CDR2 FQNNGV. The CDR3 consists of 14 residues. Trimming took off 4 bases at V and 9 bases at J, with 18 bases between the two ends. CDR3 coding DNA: TGTGCCAGCAGCTCCGCCAGGGCTCCCTCTCGCTACACCTTC. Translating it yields CASSSARAPSRYTF.

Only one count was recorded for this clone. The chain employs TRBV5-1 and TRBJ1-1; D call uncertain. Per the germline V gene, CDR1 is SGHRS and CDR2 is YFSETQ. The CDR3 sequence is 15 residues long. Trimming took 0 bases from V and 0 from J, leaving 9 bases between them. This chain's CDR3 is CASSLVTQMNTEAFF. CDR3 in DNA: TGCGCCAGCAGCTTGGTTACGCAGATGAACACTGAAGCTTTCTTT.

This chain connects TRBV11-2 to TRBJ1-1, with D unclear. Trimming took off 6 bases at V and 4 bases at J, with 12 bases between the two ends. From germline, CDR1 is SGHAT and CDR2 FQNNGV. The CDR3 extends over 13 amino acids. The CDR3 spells CASSSPRATEAFF. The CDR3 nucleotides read TGTGCCAGCAGTTCACCGAGGGCCACTGAAGCTTTCTTT.

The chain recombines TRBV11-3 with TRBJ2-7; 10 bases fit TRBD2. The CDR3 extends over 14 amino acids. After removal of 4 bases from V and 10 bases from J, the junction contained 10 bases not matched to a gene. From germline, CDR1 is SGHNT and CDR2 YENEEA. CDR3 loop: CASSSQPAGGVQYF. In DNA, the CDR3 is TGTGCCAGCAGCTCCCAACCAGCGGGGGGGGTACAGTACTTC.

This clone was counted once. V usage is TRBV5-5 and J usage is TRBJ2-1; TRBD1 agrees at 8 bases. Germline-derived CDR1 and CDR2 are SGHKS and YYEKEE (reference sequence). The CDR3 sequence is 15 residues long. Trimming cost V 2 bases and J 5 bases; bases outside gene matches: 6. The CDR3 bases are TGTGCCAGCAGCTTCCTGGACAGGGTAAACAATGAGCAGTTCTTC. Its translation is CASSFLDRVNNEQFF.

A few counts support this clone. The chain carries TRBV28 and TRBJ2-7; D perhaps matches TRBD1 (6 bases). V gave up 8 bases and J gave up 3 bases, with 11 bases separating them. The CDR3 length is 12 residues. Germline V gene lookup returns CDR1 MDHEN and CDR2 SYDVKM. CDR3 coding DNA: TGTGCCAGCCAGGGCAGGGGCTACGAGCAGTACTTC. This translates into CASQGRGYEQYF.

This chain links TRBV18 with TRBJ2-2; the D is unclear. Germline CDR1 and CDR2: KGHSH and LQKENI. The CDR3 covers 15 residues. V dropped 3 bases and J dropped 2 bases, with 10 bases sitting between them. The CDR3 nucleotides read TGTGCCAGCTCACCTCTACAGACAAACACCGGGGAGCTGTTTTTT. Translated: CASSPLQTNTGELFF. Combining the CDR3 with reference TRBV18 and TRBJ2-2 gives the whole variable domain NAGVMQNPRHLVRRRGQEARLRCSPMKGHSHVYWYRQLPEEGLKFMVYLQKENIIDESGMPKERFSAEFPKEGPSILRIQQVVRGDSAAYFCASSPLQTNTGELFFGEGSRLTVL.